These T cell receptor beta chains were read from a single sample in a study of blood T cells in healthy people across ages. TCRdb re-derived calls from the 5' RACE reads in MiXCR, one entry per CDR3 protein. The table includes approximately 1,000,000 distinct CDR3 sequences, more than 35% detected once. The sequencing input was blood. The receptors stem from a woman aged 60-70 years in good health. Both conserved end residues are part of each CDR3. The order of the fields is CDR3 DNA, CDR3 protein, J gene, V gene, CDR3 length, D gene, clone size. The D gene is left open where the match is weak. Clone sizes are given selectively: once, few, many, or a class where the clone is expanded.

TGCAGTGCTGATCCCTTACCGGGACAGGGGGTGAACTATGGCTACACCTTC	CSADPLPGQGVNYGYTF	TRBJ1-2	TRBV20-1	17	TRBD1	few
TGTGCCAGCAGCCTGCGCGGGGACAGGGAATCACCCCTCCACTTT	CASSLRGDRESPLHF	TRBJ1-6	TRBV7-2	15	TRBD1	few
TGTGCCAGCAGCCAAGATTGGACTAGCGGGGAAACCAATGAGCAGTACTTC	CASSQDWTSGETNEQYF	TRBJ2-5	TRBV3-1	17	TRBD2	-
TGCAGTGCTTTAGACTCGGGCTCGGATACGCAGTATTTT	CSALDSGSDTQYF	TRBJ2-3	TRBV20-1	13	-	-
TGTGCCAGCAACCAAGGGACAGGGGTCACAGATACGCAGTATTTT	CASNQGTGVTDTQYF	TRBJ2-3	TRBV4-2	15	TRBD1	once
TGTGCCACCAACAGAGCCGTGAGGGTTTCAGATACGCAGTATTTT	CATNRAVRVSDTQYF	TRBJ2-3	TRBV15	15	-	-
TGTGCCAGCAGCCGAGGGGTATACGAGACCCAGTACTTC	CASSRGVYETQYF	TRBJ2-5	TRBV11-3	13	-	-
TGCAGTGCTAGACCCTGGACTAGCGGGACTTCCAAAAACATTCAGTACTTC	CSARPWTSGTSKNIQYF	TRBJ2-4	TRBV20-1	17	TRBD2	few
TGCAGTGCTAGAGTACAGGGACGGAACGAGCAGTACTTC	CSARVQGRNEQYF	TRBJ2-7	TRBV20-1	13	-	-
TGCAGATCTTCCAGGAATGGGTTCGTCTCTGAAGCTTTCTTT	CRSSRNGFVSEAFF	TRBJ1-1	TRBV29-1	14	-	-
TGCGCCAGCAGTTCCAAAAACTTAGCTGGGGCCAACGTCCTGACTTTC	CASSSKNLAGANVLTF	TRBJ2-6	TRBV5-1	16	-	many
TGTGCCAGCAGTGAAGCGGGGGCCCTTCAGTACTTC	CASSEAGALQYF	TRBJ2-5	TRBV2	12	-	-
TGTGCCAGCAGACCGGGACAGGGAGGGAACATTCAGTACTTC	CASRPGQGGNIQYF	TRBJ2-4	TRBV12-3/TRBV12-4	14	TRBD1	few
TGTGCCAGCAGTTCGGGACAGGGTGGAGGGGACGAGCAGTACTTC	CASSSGQGGGDEQYF	TRBJ2-7	TRBV7-2	15	TRBD1	few
TGTGCCAGCAGCATACCGGGACTGAGGACGGAGACCCAGTACTTC	CASSIPGLRTETQYF	TRBJ2-5	TRBV7-9	15	-	-
TGCAGTGCTAGCGGACAGGGAGAGGGGAATGAGCAGTTCTTC	CSASGQGEGNEQFF	TRBJ2-1	TRBV20-1	14	TRBD1	-
TGTGCCAGCAGCCCAACTAGCGGGAGGGCCGGGTACGAGCAGTACTTC	CASSPTSGRAGYEQYF	TRBJ2-7	TRBV12-3/TRBV12-4	16	TRBD2	few
TGTGCCAGCACGGAAACAGGGTTTGGGGCCAACGTCCTGACTTTC	CASTETGFGANVLTF	TRBJ2-6	TRBV6-5	15	-	few
TGTGCCAGCAGCTTGGGTGCAATCGACTACGAGCAGTACTTC	CASSLGAIDYEQYF	TRBJ2-7	TRBV5-6	14	-	-
TGTGCCAGCACCCAGGGTGCCACTGAAGCTTTCTTT	CASTQGATEAFF	TRBJ1-1	TRBV7-9	12	-	-
TGTGCCATCAGTCGGGGAGTTGGGGAGACCCAGTACTTC	CAISRGVGETQYF	TRBJ2-5	TRBV10-3	13	-	-
TGTGCCAGCAGCTCCCGACTAGTTTACCAAGAGACCCAGTACTTC	CASSSRLVYQETQYF	TRBJ2-5	TRBV11-2	15	-	-
TGTGCCAGCAGTGAGCATGGGGTGGGGGGGGACTACGAGCAGTACTTC	CASSEHGVGGDYEQYF	TRBJ2-7	TRBV27	16	TRBD2	-
TGCGCCAGCAGTGAGTCGTGGGGACAGCCTCTCCCTAATTCACCCCTCCACTTT	CASSESWGQPLPNSPLHF	TRBJ1-6	TRBV10-2	18	TRBD1	few
TGTGCCAGCCAATATACGGGTGGAGGCAATCAGCCCCAGCATTTT	CASQYTGGGNQPQHF	TRBJ1-5	TRBV27	15	-	-
TGTGCCAGCAGAGCCACCACAGATACGCAGTATTTT	CASRATTDTQYF	TRBJ2-3	TRBV25-1	12	-	-
TGCGCCAGCAGCGAAGGACAGGCCGGCTATAGCAATCAGCCCCAGCATTTT	CASSEGQAGYSNQPQHF	TRBJ1-5	TRBV5-1	17	TRBD1	-
TGCGCCAGCAGCCAATGGGACAGGGGGCAGAACGAGCAGTACTTC	CASSQWDRGQNEQYF	TRBJ2-7	TRBV4-1	15	TRBD1	-
TGCAGTGTTGGGGACACTGTCTACGAGCAGTACTTC	CSVGDTVYEQYF	TRBJ2-7	TRBV20-1	12	-	few
TGTGCCAGCGGGGGTCACGAGCAGTACTTC	CASGGHEQYF	TRBJ2-7	TRBV6-2/TRBV6-3	10	-	few
TGCAGTGCTGGCGCGCAGCGGAACAATGAGCAGTTCTTC	CSAGAQRNNEQFF	TRBJ2-1	TRBV20-1	13	-	few
TGTGCTAGTGGTTTGGACAGGGGGCTACTGATCCAAGAGACCCAGTACTTC	CASGLDRGLLIQETQYF	TRBJ2-5	TRBV12-5	17	TRBD1	-
TGTGCCAGCAGTAGACTAGCGGGACGTATGGAGCAGTACTTC	CASSRLAGRMEQYF	TRBJ2-7	TRBV6-2/TRBV6-3	14	TRBD2	few
TGTGCCAGCAGCCCCCAGGTGAAACTAGCGGGAAGATGCACAGATACGCAGTATTTT	CASSPQVKLAGRCTDTQYF	TRBJ2-3	TRBV21-1	19	-	-
TGCAGTGCTATTGGTCCAGGGCGTAGCAATCAGCCCCAGCATTTT	CSAIGPGRSNQPQHF	TRBJ1-5	TRBV20-1	15	-	-
TGTGCCAGCAGCCCCCGACAGGGATTTTCACCCCTCCACTTT	CASSPRQGFSPLHF	TRBJ1-6	TRBV7-9	14	TRBD1	-
TGTGCCAGCAGTCCTAGCGGGTCACACCAAGAGACCCAGTACTTC	CASSPSGSHQETQYF	TRBJ2-5	TRBV12-3/TRBV12-4	15	TRBD2	once
TGTGCCAGCAGCGTAGATATAAAAGAGCAGTACTTC	CASSVDIKEQYF	TRBJ2-7	TRBV9	12	-	-
TGTGCCACCAGCAGAGAGCCAGGGGAGCAGTTCTTC	CATSREPGEQFF	TRBJ2-1	TRBV15	12	-	few
TGCAGCGCCGCGACAGGGGTCCGTGAAAAACTGTTTTTT	CSAATGVREKLFF	TRBJ1-4	TRBV29-1	13	TRBD1	few